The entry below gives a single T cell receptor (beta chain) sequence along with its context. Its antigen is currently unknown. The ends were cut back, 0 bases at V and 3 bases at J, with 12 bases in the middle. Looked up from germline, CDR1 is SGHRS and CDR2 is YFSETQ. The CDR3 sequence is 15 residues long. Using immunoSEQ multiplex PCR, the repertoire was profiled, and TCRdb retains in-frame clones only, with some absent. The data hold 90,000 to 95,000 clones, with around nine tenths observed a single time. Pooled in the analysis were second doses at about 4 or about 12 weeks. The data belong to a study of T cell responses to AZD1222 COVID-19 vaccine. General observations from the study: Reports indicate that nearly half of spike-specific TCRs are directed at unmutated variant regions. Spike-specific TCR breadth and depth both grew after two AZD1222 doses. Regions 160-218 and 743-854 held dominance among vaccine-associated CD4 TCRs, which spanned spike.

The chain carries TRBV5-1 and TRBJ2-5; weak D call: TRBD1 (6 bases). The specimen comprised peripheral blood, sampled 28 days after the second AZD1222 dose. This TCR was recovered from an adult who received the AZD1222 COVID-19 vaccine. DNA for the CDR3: TGCGCCAGCAGCTTGGGAACAGGGATGGAAGAGACCCAGTACTTC. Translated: CASSLGTGMEETQYF.